This T cell receptor (beta chain) is from a study of CD4 T cells in relation to SARS-CoV-2 and coronaviruses. Study background: PBMCs were cultured with antigen for nine to eleven days before TCR beta sequencing. Negative control cultures got HIV-1 Nef peptides or no peptide.

From germline, CDR1 is MDHEN and CDR2 SYDVKM. The CDR3 contains 17 residues. V shed 6 bases and J 7 bases; nucleotides not matched to a gene: 19. A note on this clone: What it binds is not known.

Unexposed donor CD4+ T cells date from 2011-2018, before the COVID-19 pandemic. The cells were cultured for about ten days before CD4+ T cells were isolated. The protocol was immunoSEQ multiplex PCR, while the TCRdb copy is restricted to in-frame clones and leaves out a portion. The sample lists about 22,000 clones; over 70% were seen once. Material: CD4+ T cells from PBMCs, cultured in vitro. V usage is TRBV28 and J usage is TRBJ2-7, with 9 bases matching TRBD1. The sequence came from a human donor in good health. The CDR3 DNA sequence: TGTGCCAGCAGCCCACCCATCGGGACAGGGACGCTGGGGGAGCAGTACTTC. It is translated as CASSPPIGTGTLGEQYF. The full variable domain, in which reference TRBV28 and TRBJ2-7 provide the parts outside the CDR3, is DVKVTQSSRYLVKRTGEKVFLECVQDMDHENMFWYRQDPGLGLRLIYFSYDVKMKEKGDIPEGYSVSREKKERFSLILESASTNQTSMYLCASSPPIGTGTLGEQYFGPGTRLTVT.